This record looks at one T cell receptor (beta chain) sequence and its context. The target antigen is unknown. Central memory, naive, regulatory and stem cell-like memory CD4+ cells were sorted by CD45RO/CCR7/CD25/CD127/CD95/CD27. V lost 0 bases, J lost 2 bases, and 10 bases stayed unmatched. The V gene's germline CDR1 is LGHNA and CDR2 YSLEER. The CDR3 contains 18 residues. The data are from a study of beta chain features in type 1 diabetes. Regarding the study as a whole: Significant though moderate, a shortening of TCRB CDR3s appeared in all four CD4+ subsets of Type 1 diabetes patients.

Sequencing targeted expressed TCRB transcripts, as all isolated RNA had been reverse transcribed. Repertoires were generated with immunoSEQ multiplex PCR, while TCRdb's copy carries only in-frame clones and drops some. The sample contains hundreds of thousands of clones, 15% to 20% of which appear only once. The source of this sequence is a woman in her late teens or twenties in good health. The gene calls are TRBV4-3 and TRBJ2-3, with TRBD2 identical over 8 bases. Sequenced: naive CD4+ T cells from blood. CDR3 nucleotide sequence: TGCGCCAGCAGCCAAGATTATTCGGCGGGAGGACCCACAGATACGCAGTATTTT. This sequence encodes CASSQDYSAGGPTDTQYF.